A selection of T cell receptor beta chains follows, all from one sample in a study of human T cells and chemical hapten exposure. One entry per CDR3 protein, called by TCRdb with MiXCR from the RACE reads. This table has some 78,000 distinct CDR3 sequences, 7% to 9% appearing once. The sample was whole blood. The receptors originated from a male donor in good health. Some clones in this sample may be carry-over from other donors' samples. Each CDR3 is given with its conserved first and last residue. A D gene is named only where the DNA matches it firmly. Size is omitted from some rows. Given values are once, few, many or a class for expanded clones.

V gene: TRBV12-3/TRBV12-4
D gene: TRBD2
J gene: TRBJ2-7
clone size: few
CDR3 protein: CASSVSGGGEQYF
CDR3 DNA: TGTGCCAGCAGTGTTAGCGGGGGGGGAGAGCAGTACTTC

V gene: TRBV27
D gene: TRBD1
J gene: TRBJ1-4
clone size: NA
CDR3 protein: CASSYTGGGEKLFF
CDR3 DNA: TGTGCCAGCAGTTACACAGGGGGAGGTGAAAAACTGTTCTTT

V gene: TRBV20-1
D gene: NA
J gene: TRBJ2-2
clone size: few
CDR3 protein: CSATRTTGATGELFF
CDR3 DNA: TGCAGTGCTACCCGAACGACGGGGGCCACCGGGGAGCTGTTTTTT

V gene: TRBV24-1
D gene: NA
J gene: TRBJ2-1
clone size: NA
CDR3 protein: CATSATSNEQFF
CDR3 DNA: TGTGCCACCAGTGCAACTTCGAATGAGCAGTTCTTC

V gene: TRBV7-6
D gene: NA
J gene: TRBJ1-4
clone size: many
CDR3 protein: CASSLGGNSREKLFF
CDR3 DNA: TGTGCCAGCAGCTTAGGGGGGAATAGTCGTGAAAAACTGTTTTTT

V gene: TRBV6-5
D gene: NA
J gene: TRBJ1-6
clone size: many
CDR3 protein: CASSYSGYSPLHF
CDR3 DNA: TGTGCCAGCAGTTACTCCGGTTATTCACCCCTCCACTTT

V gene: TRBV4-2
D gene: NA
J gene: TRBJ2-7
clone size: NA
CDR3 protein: CASSQATGIEQYF
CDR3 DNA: TGTGCCAGCAGCCAAGCCACAGGGATCGAGCAGTACTTC

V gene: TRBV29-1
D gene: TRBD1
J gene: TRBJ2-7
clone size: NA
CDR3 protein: CSVETGSYEQYF
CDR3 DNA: TGCAGCGTTGAGACAGGGTCCTACGAGCAGTACTTC

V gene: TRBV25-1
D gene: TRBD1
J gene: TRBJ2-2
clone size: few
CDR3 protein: CASSDRVTGELFF
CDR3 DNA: TGTGCCAGTTCCGACAGGGTCACCGGGGAGCTGTTTTTT

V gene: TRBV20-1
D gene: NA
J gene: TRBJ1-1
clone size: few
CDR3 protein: CSARGIMNTEAFF
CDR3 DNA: TGCAGTGCTAGAGGAATCATGAACACTGAAGCTTTCTTT